The T cell receptor beta chain described here comes from a study of blood T cell repertoires in COVID-19. About the study: Samples of COVID-19 (acute and convalescent) were obtained from the United States, Italy and Spain.

This CDR3 contains 13 residues. CDR1 is MNHEY and CDR2 is SMNVEV in the germline V gene (reference sequence). The V and J ends lost 2 bases and 6 bases respectively, with 10 bases between them. Original processing notes: Scientists estimated how many nucleated cells there were by amplifying reference gene primers. Sequencing used immunoSEQ multiplex PCR; TCRdb keeps in-frame clones, though not all of them. V and J calls and clone size follow that table, whereas D and trimming were derived from the DNA. The sample shows about 140,000 clones, 70% to 80% of them seen only once. Sequences were obtained from peripheral blood. The J gene is TRBJ1-2, the V gene TRBV27; D might be TRBD1 (5 bases). This receptor was identified in a man aged 55 to 69 with acute or convalescent COVID-19. CDR3 sequence reads: CASSLRAGNGYTF. In DNA, the CDR3 is TGTGCCAGCAGTTTAAGGGCAGGGAATGGCTACACCTTC.